The TCR beta chain under discussion was sequenced for a study of T cell repertoires in cytomegalovirus infection. TCRdb fed the reads into MiXCR, producing one record per CDR3 protein. The sample contains around 430,000 distinct CDR3 sequences, roughly 43% of which appear only once. CDR1 LNHNV and CDR2 YYDKDF come from the germline V gene (reference sequence). V lost 6 bases and J 6 bases, leaving 9 bases between the germline ends. The CDR3 spans 12 residues. This clonotype was seen more than once but under ten times. Its antigen is still unknown. Material: cultured PBMCs, obtained from culture after CMV antigen stimulation. The chain uses TRBV15 and TRBJ2-1; D gene uncertain. The sequence derives from a human donor in good health (CMV status not recorded). Some clones in this sample may be carry-over from other donors' samples. This CDR3 reads CATRGWGNEQFF. In nucleotides, the CDR3 is TGTGCCACCAGAGGGTGGGGCAATGAGCAGTTCTTC.